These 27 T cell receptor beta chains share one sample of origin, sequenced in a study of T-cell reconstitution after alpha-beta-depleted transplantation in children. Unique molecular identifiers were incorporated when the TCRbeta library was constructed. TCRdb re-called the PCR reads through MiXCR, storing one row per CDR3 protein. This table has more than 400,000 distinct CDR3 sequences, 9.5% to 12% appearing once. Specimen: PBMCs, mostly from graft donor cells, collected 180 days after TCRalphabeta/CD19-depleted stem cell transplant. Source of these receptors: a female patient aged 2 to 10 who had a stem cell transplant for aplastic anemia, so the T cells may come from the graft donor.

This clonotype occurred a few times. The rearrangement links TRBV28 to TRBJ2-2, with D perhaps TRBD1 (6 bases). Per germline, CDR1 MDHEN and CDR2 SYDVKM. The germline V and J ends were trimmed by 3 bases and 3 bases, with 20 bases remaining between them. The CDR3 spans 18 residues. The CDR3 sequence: CASSFPDRGRDDTGELFF. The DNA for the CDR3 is TGTGCCAGCAGTTTCCCCGATAGGGGGAGAGACGACACCGGGGAGCTGTTTTTT. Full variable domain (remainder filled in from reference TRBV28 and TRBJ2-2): DVKVTQSSRYLVKRTGEKVFLECVQDMDHENMFWYRQDPGLGLRLIYFSYDVKMKEKGDIPEGYSVSREKKERFSLILESASTNQTSMYLCASSFPDRGRDDTGELFFGEGSRLTVL.

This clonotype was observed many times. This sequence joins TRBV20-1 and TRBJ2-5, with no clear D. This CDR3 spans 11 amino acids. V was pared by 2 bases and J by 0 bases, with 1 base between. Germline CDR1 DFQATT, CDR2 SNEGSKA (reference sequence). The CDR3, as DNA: TGCAGTGCTAGAAACCAAGAGACCCAGTACTTC. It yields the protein CSARNQETQYF.

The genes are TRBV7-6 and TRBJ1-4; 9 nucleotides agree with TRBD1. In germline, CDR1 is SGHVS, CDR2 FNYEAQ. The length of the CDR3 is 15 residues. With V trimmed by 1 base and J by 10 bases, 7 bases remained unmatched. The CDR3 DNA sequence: TGTGCCAGCAGCTTAGGGAAACAGGGACAGGGAAAACTGTTTTTT. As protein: CASSLGKQGQGKLFF.

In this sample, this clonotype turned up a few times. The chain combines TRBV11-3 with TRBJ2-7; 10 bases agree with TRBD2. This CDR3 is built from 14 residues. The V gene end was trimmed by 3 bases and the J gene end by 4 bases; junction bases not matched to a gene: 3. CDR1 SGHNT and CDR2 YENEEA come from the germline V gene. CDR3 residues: CASSFGTSVYEQYV. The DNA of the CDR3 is TGTGCCAGCAGCTTCGGGACTAGCGTATACGAGCAGTACGTC.

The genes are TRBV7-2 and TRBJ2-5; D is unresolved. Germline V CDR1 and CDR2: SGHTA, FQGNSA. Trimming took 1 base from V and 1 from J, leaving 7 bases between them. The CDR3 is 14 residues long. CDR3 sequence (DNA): TGTGCCAGCAGCTTAGGTGTCAGCCAAGAGACCCAGTACTTC. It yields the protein CASSLGVSQETQYF. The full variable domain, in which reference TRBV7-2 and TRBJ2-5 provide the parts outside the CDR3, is GAGVSQSPSNKVTEKGKDVELRCDPISGHTALYWYRQSLGQGLEFLIYFQGNSAPDKSGLPSDRFSAERTGGSVSTLTIQRTQQEDSAVYLCASSLGVSQETQYFGPGTRLLVL.

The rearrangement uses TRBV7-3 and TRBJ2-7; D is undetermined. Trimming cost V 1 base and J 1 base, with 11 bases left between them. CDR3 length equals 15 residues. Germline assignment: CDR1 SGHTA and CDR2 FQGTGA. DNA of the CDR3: TGTGCCAGCAGCTTAAGACCCACGGATTCCTACGAGCAGTACTTC. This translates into CASSLRPTDSYEQYF.

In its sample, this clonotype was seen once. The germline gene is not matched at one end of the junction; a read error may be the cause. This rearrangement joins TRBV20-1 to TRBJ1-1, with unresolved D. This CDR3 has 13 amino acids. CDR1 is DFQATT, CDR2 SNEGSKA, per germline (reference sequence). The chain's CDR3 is CSATSAMNTDAFF. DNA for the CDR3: TGCAGTGCTACGTCAGCGATGAACACTGACGCTTTCTTT.

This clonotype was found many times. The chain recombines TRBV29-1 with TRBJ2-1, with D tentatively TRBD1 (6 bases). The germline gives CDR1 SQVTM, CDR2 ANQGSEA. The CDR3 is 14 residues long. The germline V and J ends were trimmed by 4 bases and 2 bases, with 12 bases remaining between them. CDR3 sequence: CSVVGQGPYNEQFF. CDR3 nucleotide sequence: TGCAGCGTTGTAGGCCAGGGGCCCTACAATGAGCAGTTCTTC.

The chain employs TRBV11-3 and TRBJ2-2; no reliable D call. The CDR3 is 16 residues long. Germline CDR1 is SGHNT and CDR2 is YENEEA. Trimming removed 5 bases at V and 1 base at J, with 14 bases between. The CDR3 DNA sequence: TGTGCCAGCAGCCCGCCACGGGCAGTGAACACCGGGGAGCTGTTTTTT. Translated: CASSPPRAVNTGELFF.

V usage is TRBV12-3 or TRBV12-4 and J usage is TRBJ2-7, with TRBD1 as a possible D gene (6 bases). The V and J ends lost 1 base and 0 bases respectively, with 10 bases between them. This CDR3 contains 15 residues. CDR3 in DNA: TGTGCCAGCAGTTTAGAAACAGGGTACTCCTACGAGCAGTACTTC. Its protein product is CASSLETGYSYEQYF.

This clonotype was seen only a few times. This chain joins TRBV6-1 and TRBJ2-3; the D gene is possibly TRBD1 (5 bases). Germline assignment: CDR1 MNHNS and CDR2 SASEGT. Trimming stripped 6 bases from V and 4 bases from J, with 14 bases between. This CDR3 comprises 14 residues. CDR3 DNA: TGTGCCAGCAGGGCAGGGTCGAAAGCAGATACGCAGTATTTT. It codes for CASRAGSKADTQYF.

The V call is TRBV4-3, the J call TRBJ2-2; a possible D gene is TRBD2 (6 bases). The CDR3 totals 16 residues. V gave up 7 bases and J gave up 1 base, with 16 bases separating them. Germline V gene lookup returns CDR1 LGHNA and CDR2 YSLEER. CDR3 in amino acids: CASIQRLRGNTGELFF. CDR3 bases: TGCGCCAGCATCCAGCGTTTGCGGGGGAACACCGGGGAGCTGTTTTTT.

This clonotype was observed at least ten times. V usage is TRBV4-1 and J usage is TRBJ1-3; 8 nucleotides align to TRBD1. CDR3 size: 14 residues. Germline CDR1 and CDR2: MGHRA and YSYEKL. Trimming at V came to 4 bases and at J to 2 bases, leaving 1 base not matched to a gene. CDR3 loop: CASSLDRAGNTIYF. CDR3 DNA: TGCGCCAGCAGCCTGGACAGGGCTGGAAACACCATATATTTT.

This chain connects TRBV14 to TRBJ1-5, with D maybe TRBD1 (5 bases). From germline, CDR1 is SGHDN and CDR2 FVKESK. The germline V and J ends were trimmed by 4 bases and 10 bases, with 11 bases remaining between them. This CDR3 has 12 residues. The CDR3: CASSLGQHPQHF. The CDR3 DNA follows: TGTGCCAGCAGCCTTGGACAACATCCCCAGCATTTT.

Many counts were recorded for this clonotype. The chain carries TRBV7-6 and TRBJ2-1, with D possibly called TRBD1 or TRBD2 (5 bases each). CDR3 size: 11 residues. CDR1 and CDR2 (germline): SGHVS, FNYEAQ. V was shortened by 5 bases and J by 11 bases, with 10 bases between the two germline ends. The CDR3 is CASSPSGQQFF. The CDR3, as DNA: TGTGCCAGCAGCCCCTCGGGGCAGCAGTTCTTC. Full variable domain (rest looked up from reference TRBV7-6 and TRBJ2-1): GAGVSQSPRYKVTKRGQDVALRCDPISGHVSLYWYRQALGQGPEFLTYFNYEAQQDKSGLPNDRFSAERPEGSISTLTIQRTEQRDSAMYRCASSPSGQQFFGPGTRLTVL.

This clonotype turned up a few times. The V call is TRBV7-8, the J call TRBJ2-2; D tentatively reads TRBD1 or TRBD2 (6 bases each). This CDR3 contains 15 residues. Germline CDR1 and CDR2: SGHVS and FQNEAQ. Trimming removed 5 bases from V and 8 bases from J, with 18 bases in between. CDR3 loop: CASSPDPGAPGELFF. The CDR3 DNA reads TGTGCCAGCAGCCCCGACCCGGGGGCGCCTGGGGAGCTGTTTTTT.

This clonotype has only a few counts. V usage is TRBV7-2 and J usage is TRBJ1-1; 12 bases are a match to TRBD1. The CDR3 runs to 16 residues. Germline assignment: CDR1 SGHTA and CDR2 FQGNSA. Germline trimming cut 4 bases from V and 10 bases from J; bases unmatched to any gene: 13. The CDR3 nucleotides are TGTGCCAGCAGCTCTTCCTTTGGGACAGGGGGCGATGGAGCTTTCTTT. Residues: CASSSSFGTGGDGAFF.

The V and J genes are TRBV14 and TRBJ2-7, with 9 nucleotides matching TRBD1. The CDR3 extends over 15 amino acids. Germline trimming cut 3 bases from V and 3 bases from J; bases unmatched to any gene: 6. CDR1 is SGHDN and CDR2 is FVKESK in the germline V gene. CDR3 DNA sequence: TGTGCCAGCAGCCAGGTACAGGGGGCTGTCTACGAGCAGTACTTC. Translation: CASSQVQGAVYEQYF.

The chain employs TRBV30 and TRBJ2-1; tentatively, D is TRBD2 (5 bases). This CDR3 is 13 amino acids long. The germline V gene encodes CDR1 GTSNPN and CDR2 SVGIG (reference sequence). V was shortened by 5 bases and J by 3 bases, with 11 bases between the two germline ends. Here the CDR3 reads CAWGLTSYNEQFF. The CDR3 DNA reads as TGTGCCTGGGGGCTCACTAGCTACAATGAGCAGTTCTTC.

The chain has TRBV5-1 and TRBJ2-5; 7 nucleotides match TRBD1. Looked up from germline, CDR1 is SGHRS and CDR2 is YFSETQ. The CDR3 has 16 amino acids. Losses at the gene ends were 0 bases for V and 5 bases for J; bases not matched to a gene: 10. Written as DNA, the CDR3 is TGCGCCAGCAGCTTGGCCTTAGGGGGCGCAGAGGAGACCCAGTACTTC. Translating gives CASSLALGGAEETQYF.

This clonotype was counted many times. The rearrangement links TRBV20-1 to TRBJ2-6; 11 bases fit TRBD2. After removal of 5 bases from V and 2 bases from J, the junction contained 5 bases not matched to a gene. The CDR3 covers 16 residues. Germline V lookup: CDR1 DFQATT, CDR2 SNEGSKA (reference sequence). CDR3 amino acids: CSAVLAGAPGANVLTF. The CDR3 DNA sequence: TGCAGTGCTGTACTAGCGGGAGCACCTGGGGCCAACGTCCTGACTTTC.

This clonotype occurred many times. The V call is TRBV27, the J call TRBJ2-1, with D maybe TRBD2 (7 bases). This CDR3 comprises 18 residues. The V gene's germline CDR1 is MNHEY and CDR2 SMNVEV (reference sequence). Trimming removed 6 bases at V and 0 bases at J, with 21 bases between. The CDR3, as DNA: TGTGCCAGCAGGCCGACAGGCCCTAGCGGTTTCTCCTACAATGAGCAGTTCTTC. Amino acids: CASRPTGPSGFSYNEQFF.

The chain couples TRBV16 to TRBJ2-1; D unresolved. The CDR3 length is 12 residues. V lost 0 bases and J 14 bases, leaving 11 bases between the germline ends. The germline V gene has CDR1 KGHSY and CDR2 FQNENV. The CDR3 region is CASSQSWTEKFF. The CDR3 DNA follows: TGTGCCAGCAGCCAATCGTGGACCGAGAAGTTCTTC.

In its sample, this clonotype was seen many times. In DNA form, the CDR3 reads TGCGCCAGCAGCCTGACTAGCGGGAGAACCTACGAGCAGTACGTC. This sequence encodes CASSLTSGRTYEQYV. The chain carries TRBV5-1 and TRBJ2-7, with 12 bases identical to TRBD2. V dropped 4 bases and J dropped 2; count of bases not matched to a gene: 4. Germline loops: CDR1 SGHRS, CDR2 YFSETQ. The CDR3 spans 15 residues.

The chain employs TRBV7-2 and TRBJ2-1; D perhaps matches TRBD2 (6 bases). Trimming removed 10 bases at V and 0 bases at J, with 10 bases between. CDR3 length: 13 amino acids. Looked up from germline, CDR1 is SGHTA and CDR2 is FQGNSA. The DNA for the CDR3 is TGTGCCATCCCGGGACTCTCCTACAATGAGCAGTTCTTC. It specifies CAIPGLSYNEQFF. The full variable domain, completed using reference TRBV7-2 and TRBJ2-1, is GAGVSQSPSNKVTEKGKDVELRCDPISGHTALYWYRQSLGQGLEFLIYFQGNSAPDKSGLPSDRFSAERTGGSVSTLTIQRTQQEDSAVYLCAIPGLSYNEQFFGPGTRLTVL.

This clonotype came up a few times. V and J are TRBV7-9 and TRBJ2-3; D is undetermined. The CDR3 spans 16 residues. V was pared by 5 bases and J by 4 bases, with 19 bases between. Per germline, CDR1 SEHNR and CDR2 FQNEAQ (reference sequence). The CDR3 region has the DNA TGTGCCAGCAGCGCCGCCTACTACCCAGTCGCAGATACGCAGTATTTT. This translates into CASSAAYYPVADTQYF.

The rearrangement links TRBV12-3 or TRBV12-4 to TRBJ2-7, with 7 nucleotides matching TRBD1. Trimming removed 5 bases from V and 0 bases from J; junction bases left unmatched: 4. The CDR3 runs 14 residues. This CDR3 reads CASSGQAISYEQYF. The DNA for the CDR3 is TGTGCCAGCAGTGGACAGGCAATCTCCTACGAGCAGTACTTC.